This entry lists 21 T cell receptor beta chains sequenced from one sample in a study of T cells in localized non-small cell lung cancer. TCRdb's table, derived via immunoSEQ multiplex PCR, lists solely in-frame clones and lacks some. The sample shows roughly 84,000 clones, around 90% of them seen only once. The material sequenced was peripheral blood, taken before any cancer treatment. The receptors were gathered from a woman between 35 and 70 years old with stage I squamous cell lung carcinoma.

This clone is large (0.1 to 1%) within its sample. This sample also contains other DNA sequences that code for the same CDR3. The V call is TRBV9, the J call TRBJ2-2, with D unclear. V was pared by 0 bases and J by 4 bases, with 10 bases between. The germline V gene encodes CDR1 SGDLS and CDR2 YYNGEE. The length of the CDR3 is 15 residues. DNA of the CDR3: TGTGCCAGCAGCGTAGCGCCAGGAAGCACCGGGGAGCTGTTTTTT. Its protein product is CASSVAPGSTGELFF.

CDR3 residues: CATSRDRTGGNTIYF. CDR3 in DNA: TGTGCCACCAGCAGAGACCGGACAGGGGGAAACACCATATATTTT. V is TRBV15 and J is TRBJ1-3, with TRBD1 identical over 8 bases. This CDR3 spans 15 amino acids. CDR1 and CDR2 from the germline V gene are LNHNV and YYDKDF (reference sequence). V trimming: 0 bases; J trimming: 4 bases; junction bases outside the gene matches: 2.

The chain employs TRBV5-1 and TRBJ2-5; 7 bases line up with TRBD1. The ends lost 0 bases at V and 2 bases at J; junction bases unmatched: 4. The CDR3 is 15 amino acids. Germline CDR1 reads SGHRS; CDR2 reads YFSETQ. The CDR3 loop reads CASSLEGQPQETQYF. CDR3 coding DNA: TGCGCCAGCAGCTTGGAGGGACAGCCACAAGAGACCCAGTACTTC.

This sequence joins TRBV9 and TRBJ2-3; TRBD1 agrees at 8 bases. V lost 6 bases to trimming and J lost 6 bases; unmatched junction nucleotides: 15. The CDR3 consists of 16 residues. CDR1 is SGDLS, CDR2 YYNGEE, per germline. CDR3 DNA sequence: TGTGCCAGCAACCGAATGAGACAGGGGCTTACGGATACGCAGTATTTT. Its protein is CASNRMRQGLTDTQYF. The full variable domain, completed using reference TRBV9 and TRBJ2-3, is DSGVTQTPKHLITATGQRVTLRCSPRSGDLSVYWYQQSLDQGLQFLIQYYNGEERAKGNILERFSAQQFPDLHSELNLSSLELGDSALYFCASNRMRQGLTDTQYFGPGTRLTVL.

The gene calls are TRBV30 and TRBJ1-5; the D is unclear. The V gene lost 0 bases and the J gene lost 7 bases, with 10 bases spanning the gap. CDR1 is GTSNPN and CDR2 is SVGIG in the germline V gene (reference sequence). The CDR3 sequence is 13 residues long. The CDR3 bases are TGTGCCTGGAGTGTCCTCAGTGGGCAGCCCCAGCATTTT. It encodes CAWSVLSGQPQHF.

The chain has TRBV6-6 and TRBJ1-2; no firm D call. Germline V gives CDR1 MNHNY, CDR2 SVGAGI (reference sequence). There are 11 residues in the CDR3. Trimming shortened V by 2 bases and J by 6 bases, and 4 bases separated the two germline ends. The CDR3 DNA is TGTGCCAGCAGTTACCCAGATGGCTACACCTTC. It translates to CASSYPDGYTF.

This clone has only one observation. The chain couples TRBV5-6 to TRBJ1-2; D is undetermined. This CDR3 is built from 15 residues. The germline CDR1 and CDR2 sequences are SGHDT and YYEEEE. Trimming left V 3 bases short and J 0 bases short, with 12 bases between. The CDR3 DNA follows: TGTGCCAGCAGCTCCGGCGGGTTTGCTAACTATGGCTACACCTTC. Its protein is CASSSGGFANYGYTF.

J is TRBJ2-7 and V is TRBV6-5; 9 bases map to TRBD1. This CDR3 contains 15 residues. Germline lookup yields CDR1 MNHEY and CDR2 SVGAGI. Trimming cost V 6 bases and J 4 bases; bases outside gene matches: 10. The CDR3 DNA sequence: TGTGCCAGCAGATACAACCGGGACAGGGATTACGAGCAGTACTTC. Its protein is CASRYNRDRDYEQYF.

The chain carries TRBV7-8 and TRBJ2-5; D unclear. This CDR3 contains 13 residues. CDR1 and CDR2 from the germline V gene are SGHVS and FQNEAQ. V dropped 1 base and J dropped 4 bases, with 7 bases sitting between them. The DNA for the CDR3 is TGTGCCAGCAGCTTAGTCGCGCGAGAGACCCAGTACTTC. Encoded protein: CASSLVARETQYF.

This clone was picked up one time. CDR3 DNA: TGTGCCAGCAGTTTATCGTCGGGGGCGGGAGATACGCAGTATTTT. Residues: CASSLSSGAGDTQYF. V gene TRBV27 combines with J gene TRBJ2-3; possibly TRBD1 or TRBD2 for D (6 bases each). CDR1 is MNHEY, CDR2 SMNVEV, per germline (reference sequence). V dropped 0 bases and J dropped 5 bases, with 12 bases sitting between them. CDR3 length: 15 residues.

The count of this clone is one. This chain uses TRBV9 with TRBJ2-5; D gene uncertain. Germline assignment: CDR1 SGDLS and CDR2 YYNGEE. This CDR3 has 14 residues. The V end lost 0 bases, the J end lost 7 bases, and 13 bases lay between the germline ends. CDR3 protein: CASSVEVVEGTQYF. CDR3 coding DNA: TGTGCCAGCAGCGTAGAAGTGGTGGAAGGGACCCAGTACTTC. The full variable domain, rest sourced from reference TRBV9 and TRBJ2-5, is DSGVTQTPKHLITATGQRVTLRCSPRSGDLSVYWYQQSLDQGLQFLIQYYNGEERAKGNILERFSAQQFPDLHSELNLSSLELGDSALYFCASSVEVVEGTQYFGPGTRLLVL.

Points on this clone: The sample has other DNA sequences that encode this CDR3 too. The CDR3, as DNA: TGCGCCAGCAGCTTGGCGAGCGGGGGGCAAGAGACCCAGTACTTC. Its protein product is CASSLASGGQETQYF. V and J are TRBV5-1 and TRBJ2-5; 9 bases match TRBD2. Losses at the gene ends were 0 bases for V and 2 bases for J; bases not matched to a gene: 2. The CDR3 contains 15 residues. The V gene's germline CDR1 is SGHRS and CDR2 YFSETQ.

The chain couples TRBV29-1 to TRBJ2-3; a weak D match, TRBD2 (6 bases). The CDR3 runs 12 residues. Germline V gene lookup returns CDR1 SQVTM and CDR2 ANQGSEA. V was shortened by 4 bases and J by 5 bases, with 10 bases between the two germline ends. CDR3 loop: CSVGQGGDTQYF. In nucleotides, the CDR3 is TGCAGCGTTGGCCAGGGAGGAGATACGCAGTATTTT.

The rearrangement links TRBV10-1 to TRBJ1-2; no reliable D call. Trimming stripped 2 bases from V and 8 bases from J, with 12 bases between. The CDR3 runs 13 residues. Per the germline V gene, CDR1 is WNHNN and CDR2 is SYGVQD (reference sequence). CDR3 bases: TGCGCCAGCAGTGAGCAAATCGCTGGAGGCTACACCTTC. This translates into CASSEQIAGGYTF.

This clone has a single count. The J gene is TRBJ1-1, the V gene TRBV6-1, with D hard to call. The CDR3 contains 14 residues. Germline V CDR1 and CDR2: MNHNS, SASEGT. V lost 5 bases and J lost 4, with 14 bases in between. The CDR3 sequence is CASSPPRASTEAFF. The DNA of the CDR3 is TGTGCCAGCAGTCCCCCCCGGGCGTCCACTGAAGCTTTCTTT.

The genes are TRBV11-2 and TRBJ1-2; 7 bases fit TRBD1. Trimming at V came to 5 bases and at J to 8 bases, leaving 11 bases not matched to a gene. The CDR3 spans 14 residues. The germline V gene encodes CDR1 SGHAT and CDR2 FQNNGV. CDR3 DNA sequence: TGTGCCAGCAGCCAGACCGACAGGGAGAAAGGCTACACCTTC. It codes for CASSQTDREKGYTF.

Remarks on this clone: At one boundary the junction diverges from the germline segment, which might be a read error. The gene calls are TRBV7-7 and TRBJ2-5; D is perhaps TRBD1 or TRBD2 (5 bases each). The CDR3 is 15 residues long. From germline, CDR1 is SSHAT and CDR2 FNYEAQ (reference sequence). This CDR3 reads CASSRDPGPQETQYF. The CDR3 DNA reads TGTGCTAGCAGCCGGGACCCTGGTCCACAAGAGACCCAGTACTTC.

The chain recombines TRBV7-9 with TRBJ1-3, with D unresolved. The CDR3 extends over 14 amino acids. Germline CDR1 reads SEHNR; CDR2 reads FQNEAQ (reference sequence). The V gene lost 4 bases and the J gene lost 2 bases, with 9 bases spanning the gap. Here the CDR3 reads CASSYSTAGNTIYF. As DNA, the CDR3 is TGTGCCAGCAGCTATTCAACAGCTGGAAACACCATATATTTT.

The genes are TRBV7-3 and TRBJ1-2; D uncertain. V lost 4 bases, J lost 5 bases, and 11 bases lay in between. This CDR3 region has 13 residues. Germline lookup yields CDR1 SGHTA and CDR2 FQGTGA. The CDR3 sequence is CASSSNPYYGYTF. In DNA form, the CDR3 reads TGTGCCAGCAGCTCGAACCCCTATTATGGCTACACCTTC.

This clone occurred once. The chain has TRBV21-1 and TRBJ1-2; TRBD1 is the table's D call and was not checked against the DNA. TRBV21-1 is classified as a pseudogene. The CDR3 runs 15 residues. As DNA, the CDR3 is TGTGCCAGCAGCCACGCGGGACAGATGCTCTATGGCTACACCTTC. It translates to CASSHAGQMLYGYTF.

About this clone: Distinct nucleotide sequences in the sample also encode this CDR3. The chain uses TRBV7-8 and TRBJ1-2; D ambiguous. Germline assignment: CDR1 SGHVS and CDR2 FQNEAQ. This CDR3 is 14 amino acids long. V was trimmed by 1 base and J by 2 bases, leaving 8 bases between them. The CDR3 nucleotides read TGTGCCAGCAGCTTAGGGGGAAAAAACTATGGCTACACCTTC. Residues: CASSLGGKNYGYTF.